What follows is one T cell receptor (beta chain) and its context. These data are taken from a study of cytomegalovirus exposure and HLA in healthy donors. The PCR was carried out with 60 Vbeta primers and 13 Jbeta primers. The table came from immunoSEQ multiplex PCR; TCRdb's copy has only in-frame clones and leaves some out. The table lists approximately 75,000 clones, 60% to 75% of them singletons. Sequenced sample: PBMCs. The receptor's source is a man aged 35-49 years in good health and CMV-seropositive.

CDR3 residues: CASSIDGTGYNQPQHF. DNA for the CDR3: TGTGCCAGTAGTATAGACGGGACAGGCTACAATCAGCCCCAGCATTTT. This rearrangement joins TRBV19 to TRBJ1-5; 8 bases are a match to TRBD1. Germline V gene lookup returns CDR1 LNHDA and CDR2 SQIVND (reference sequence). CDR3 length: 16 residues. Unmatched junction bases numbered 4, after V lost 0 bases and J lost 3 bases.